The rows below give T cell receptor beta chains drawn from one sample of a study of T-cell reconstitution after alpha-beta-depleted transplantation in children. One entry per CDR3 protein results from TCRdb running MiXCR on the PCR reads. Found here are around 300,000 distinct CDR3 sequences, over 20% of them singletons; the top ten hold roughly 9.8%. The sample was PBMCs, mostly from graft donor cells, taken 180 days after TCRalphabeta/CD19-depleted stem cell transplant. The receptors originated from a male patient aged 10 to 17 who had a stem cell transplant for acute lymphoblastic leukemia, so the T cells may come from the graft donor. The CDR3 runs from the conserved cysteine through the conserved F or W. Each record gives: clone size, D gene, V gene, J gene, CDR3 DNA, CDR3 protein. A D gene is named only where the DNA matches it firmly. Expanded clones are given a class, and other clones once, few, many or no size at all.

clone size: .; D gene: .; V gene: TRBV6-2/TRBV6-3; J gene: TRBJ1-5; CDR3 DNA: TGTGCCAGCAGTCCCAATTACTATCAGCCCCAGCATTTT; CDR3 protein: CASSPNYYQPQHF
clone size: few; D gene: TRBD2; V gene: TRBV7-3; J gene: TRBJ2-3; CDR3 DNA: TGTGCCAGCAGCTTAACCCCCGGACTAGAGGCAGATACGCAGTATTTT; CDR3 protein: CASSLTPGLEADTQYF
clone size: few; D gene: .; V gene: TRBV12-3/TRBV12-4; J gene: TRBJ1-4; CDR3 DNA: TGTGCCAGCAGACGGCAACCCGAAAAACTGTTTTTT; CDR3 protein: CASRRQPEKLFF
clone size: .; D gene: .; V gene: TRBV7-3; J gene: TRBJ2-3; CDR3 DNA: TGTACCAGCAGCTTCTCGGGGGACACAGATACGCAGTATTTT; CDR3 protein: CTSSFSGDTDTQYF
clone size: .; D gene: TRBD2; V gene: TRBV7-2; J gene: TRBJ2-7; CDR3 DNA: TGTGCCAGCAGCTTAGTAGCGGGATACTACGAGCAGTACTTC; CDR3 protein: CASSLVAGYYEQYF
clone size: .; D gene: TRBD2; V gene: TRBV29-1; J gene: TRBJ2-3; CDR3 DNA: TGCAGGATTAGCGGGAGGGTTAGCACAGATACGCAGTATTTT; CDR3 protein: CRISGRVSTDTQYF
clone size: .; D gene: .; V gene: TRBV5-1; J gene: TRBJ1-1; CDR3 DNA: TGCGCCAGCAGCTTGGTTTCCGGGAACACTGAAGCTTTCTTT; CDR3 protein: CASSLVSGNTEAFF
clone size: .; D gene: .; V gene: TRBV4-1; J gene: TRBJ2-7; CDR3 DNA: TGCGCCAGCAGCCAAGTAGAAGCAGGGGCCTACGAGCAGTACTTC; CDR3 protein: CASSQVEAGAYEQYF
clone size: .; D gene: .; V gene: TRBV12-3/TRBV12-4; J gene: TRBJ1-2; CDR3 DNA: TGTGCCAGCAGTTTTCGCCCCCTAAGCCACTATGGCGACACCTTC; CDR3 protein: CASSFRPLSHYGDTF
clone size: few; D gene: .; V gene: TRBV9; J gene: TRBJ2-2; CDR3 DNA: TGTGCCAGCGAGGTAGCCAACACCGGGGAGCTGTTTTTT; CDR3 protein: CASEVANTGELFF
clone size: few; D gene: TRBD1; V gene: TRBV5-1; J gene: TRBJ2-5; CDR3 DNA: TGCGCCAGCACGGGGACAGCTCACCAAGAGACCCAGTACTTC; CDR3 protein: CASTGTAHQETQYF
clone size: .; D gene: TRBD1; V gene: TRBV24-1; J gene: TRBJ1-2; CDR3 DNA: TGTGCCACCAGTGGGGCGGACAGGGGGCATGGCTACACCTTC; CDR3 protein: CATSGADRGHGYTF
clone size: few; D gene: .; V gene: TRBV4-2; J gene: TRBJ2-1; CDR3 DNA: TGTGCCAGCAGCCAAGAAAGGACTAACCTCAATGAGCAGTTCTTC; CDR3 protein: CASSQERTNLNEQFF
clone size: few; D gene: .; V gene: TRBV13; J gene: TRBJ1-2; CDR3 DNA: TGTGCCAGCAGCTTAAGTCGCGGAGCGACTTACTTTCCCTATGGCTACACCTTC; CDR3 protein: CASSLSRGATYFPYGYTF
clone size: .; D gene: .; V gene: TRBV12-3/TRBV12-4; J gene: TRBJ1-2; CDR3 DNA: TGTGCCAGCAGTAGACAGGTCTATGGCGACACCTTC; CDR3 protein: CASSRQVYGDTF
clone size: many; D gene: .; V gene: TRBV4-1; J gene: TRBJ2-1; CDR3 DNA: TGCGCCAGCAGCCTTGGACATGTCTTAGTCAATGAGCAGTTCTTC; CDR3 protein: CASSLGHVLVNEQFF
clone size: .; D gene: TRBD2; V gene: TRBV20-1; J gene: TRBJ2-1; CDR3 DNA: TGCAGTGCTCCGGGACTAGGGCTGTACAATGAGCAGTTCTTC; CDR3 protein: CSAPGLGLYNEQFF
clone size: many; D gene: .; V gene: TRBV12-3/TRBV12-4; J gene: TRBJ2-1; CDR3 DNA: TGTGCCAGCAGTTTGATCATTGAGCAGTTCTTC; CDR3 protein: CASSLIIEQFF
clone size: .; D gene: .; V gene: TRBV19; J gene: TRBJ2-1; CDR3 DNA: TGTGCCAGTAGTATTCTGGGACTTAGGTCCAATGAGCAGTTCTTC; CDR3 protein: CASSILGLRSNEQFF
clone size: few; D gene: TRBD2; V gene: TRBV5-1; J gene: TRBJ2-7; CDR3 DNA: TGCGCCAGCGGTACAGGGGTTGGTTCGGCGGGAGGGCCGTACGAGCAGTACTTC; CDR3 protein: CASGTGVGSAGGPYEQYF
clone size: few; D gene: TRBD1; V gene: TRBV20-1; J gene: TRBJ1-2; CDR3 DNA: TGCGTACAGGGGCCTATGACTAACTATGGCTACACCTTC; CDR3 protein: CVQGPMTNYGYTF
clone size: few; D gene: TRBD1; V gene: TRBV5-1; J gene: TRBJ2-7; CDR3 DNA: TGCGCCAGCAGCCATGGGACAGGCTACGAGCAGTACTTC; CDR3 protein: CASSHGTGYEQYF
clone size: once; D gene: .; V gene: TRBV3-1; J gene: TRBJ2-1; CDR3 DNA: TGTGCCACGACTAGTCCTTCCTACAATGAGCAGTTCTTC; CDR3 protein: CATTSPSYNEQFF
clone size: .; D gene: TRBD2; V gene: TRBV7-7; J gene: TRBJ2-1; CDR3 DNA: TGTGCCAGCAGCTTAGTGCCTAGCGGGCCTAATGAGCAGTTCTTC; CDR3 protein: CASSLVPSGPNEQFF